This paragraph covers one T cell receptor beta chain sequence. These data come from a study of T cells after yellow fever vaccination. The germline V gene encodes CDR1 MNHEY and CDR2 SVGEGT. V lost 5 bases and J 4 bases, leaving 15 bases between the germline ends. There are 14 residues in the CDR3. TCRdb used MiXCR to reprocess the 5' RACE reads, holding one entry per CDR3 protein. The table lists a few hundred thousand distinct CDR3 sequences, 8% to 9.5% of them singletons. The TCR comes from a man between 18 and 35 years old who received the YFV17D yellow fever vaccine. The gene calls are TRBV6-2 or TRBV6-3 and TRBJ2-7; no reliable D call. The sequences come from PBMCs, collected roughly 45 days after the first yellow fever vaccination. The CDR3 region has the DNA TGTGCCAGCAGTCTTAAACCCGACGGTTACGAGCAGTACGTC. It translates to CASSLKPDGYEQYV.